The following is a T cell receptor beta chain sequence with its context. What this receptor recognizes is not known. A read error may produce the germline difference seen at one junction end. The cohort consisted of 650 to 850 healthy bone marrow donors. At the time of sampling, every cohort member was nominally healthy, though immune exposures that went unrecorded were likely present. The donor was CMV seronegative and belonged to the group of approximately 320 seronegative cohort members. A peripheral blood sample was provided by each donor, and peripheral blood mononuclear cells were used for TCR beta sequencing. Genomic DNA was extracted from the blood cell samples with the Qiagen DNeasy Blood Extraction Kit. The receptor library was made with the immunoSEQ multiplex PCR assay. The multiplex PCR relied on a mix of 60 forward primers for TCR Vbeta segments and 13 reverse primers for TCR Jbeta segments. The CDR3 region of rearranged TCR beta genes was amplified from genomic DNA with a multiplex PCR assay. The amplified TCR beta libraries were sequenced on the Illumina HiSeq System as 87-base-pair reads. As for the authors' bioinformatics: Across the roughly 700 repertoires, a later analysis counted tens of millions of unique TCR beta chains, roughly 11 million of which were shared by at least two donors. Raw reads were error-corrected and collapsed into unique sequences with a nearest-neighbor algorithm that merged closely related sequences to remove PCR and sequencing errors. To assign V, D and J gene segments, CDR3 sequences were aligned to IMGT reference sequences. For a sequence to be retained, a match of at least six nucleotides to both a V gene segment and a J gene segment was required. Rearrangements were classified as productive when the CDR3 lacked stop codons and remained in frame with V and J, and all other rearrangements were classified as non-productive. CDR3 was defined according to IMGT convention as the region running from the second conserved V-encoded cysteine to the conserved J-encoded phenylalanine. The earlier analysis of a few hundred of the donors excluded any sequence lacking an unambiguous match to a single V gene segment. An earlier analysis of approximately 590 of the donors classified V segments as functional when productive rearrangements were above 56.7% and as segregating when the standard deviation between donors was above 5%. A statistical classification framework was developed to diagnose cytomegalovirus status using the catalog of TCR beta chain sequences. In a later analysis, V and J genes were assigned by comparing TCR nucleotide sequences against IMGT/GENE-DB human TR gene sequences. The TCRdist pipeline was used in a later analysis to assign CDR3 sequences and most-parsimonious VDJ recombination scenarios. In a later analysis, each TCR beta chain was defined by its CDR3 amino acid sequence together with its V-gene family, and reads lacking a unique V-gene family were excluded. As a way to deal with suspected cross-contamination and a sequencing artifact, a later analysis dropped 450 to 700 nucleotide sequences that were highly shared and had low generation probability. In a later analysis, a clonal expansion index was calculated for each public chain from normalized within-repertoire ranks of inferred template counts. A later analysis computed generation probabilities with a VDJ recombination model fitted to out-of-frame rearrangements, and checked the results against IGoR. In a later analysis, hypergeometric tests were used to score TCR-TCR, TCR-HLA and TCR-CMV co-occurrence, with a repertoire-size bias correction applied to TCR pairs. False discovery rates were estimated in a later analysis by permuting HLA or CMV assignments 20 times. In a later analysis, co-occurring TCRs were grouped with DBSCAN, and TCRdist sequence similarity was added when clustering was performed within HLA-allele-positive subsets. Repertoires with fewer than 30,000 or more than 120,000 public chains, plus five repertoires with anomalous nucleotide sharing, were excluded from co-occurrence clustering. Imported from immuneACCESS, the table was reduced by TCRdb to in-frame sequences with V and J called. These copies leave out some clones; in studies compared against another copy, an unresolved V gene accounts for under half, and the cause of the remainder is not known. The DNA was the basis for D and trimming; V, J and clone size are from that table. In all, the sample holds about 140,000 clones, and 80% of those were seen once. The leading ten clones occupy about 15% of the sample.

The record originates from a study of cytomegalovirus exposure and HLA in healthy donors (dated by TCRdb to 2017 to 2019). Broadly, across the study: An earlier analysis of approximately 600 of the donors reported approximately 270 Gb of sequence data and 100 million to 130 million unique TCR beta sequences from approximately 180 million T cells. An early release that covered 500 to 800 HLA-typed donors contained approximately 290 gigabases of sequencing data and around 80 million unique TCR sequences. The genetic ancestry cluster associated with self-reported Caucasian donors included roughly four fifths of the 300 to 450 genotyped donors. The study was designed to test whether signatures of past pathogen exposure could be identified by cataloging public T cell receptors. The T cell repertoires of several hundred subjects were profiled by immunosequencing and related to cytomegalovirus serostatus. A separate validation cohort of 100 to 150 different subjects was used in addition to the roughly 640-subject first cohort. The study combined high-throughput TCR immunosequencing, statistical association of individual TCRs with disease status, and machine learning to predict cytomegalovirus infection status. A later analysis re-analyzed previously published TCR beta repertoires from 666 donors and added high-resolution HLA genotyping to study TCR occurrence patterns. Rather than using new phenotypic data, the later analysis identified candidate immune exposures from TCR beta sequences and from how often those sequences occurred across donors. In an earlier analysis of more than 550 of the donors, high-throughput TCR beta sequencing was used to judge whether each TCR beta V gene segment behaved as functional or pseudogenic. Donor age, sex, ethnicity and CMV serostatus were compiled together with the repertoire data. A later genetic analysis took genome-wide SNP genotypes for about 65% of the 666 donors and used that subset as a discovery cohort. All discovery cohort repertoires had been generated on a single sequencing platform. HLA typing included class I and class II loci at four-digit resolution. The number of donors typed differed by locus, with about 629-640 for A, B, C, DRB1 and DQB1, 522 for DQA1, under 610 for DPA1, and some 470 for DPB1. A handful of DR-DQ haplotypes were handled as single units for association and clustering because linkage in the cohort was strong. Among roughly 370 genotyped donors of the cohort, an average of roughly 240,000 unique TCR beta nucleotide sequences were sequenced per donor, roughly 18% of them non-productive.

The germline V gene provides CDR1 MDHEN and CDR2 SYDVKM. The CDR3 sequence holds 9 residues, the cysteine and phenylalanine included. Only the CDR3 region is kept as DNA, spanning 27 bases read in frame from base 1. Overall results and qualifications from the work: A cluster of highly shared sequence variants was judged likely to be a technical artifact of the sequencing pipeline. A further reported finding was that TCR beta sequences accurately predicted the HLA-A and HLA-B alleles for most subjects in the first cohort. In a later analysis, HLA-associated TCR beta chains were found to be more clonally expanded and to have lower generation probabilities than equally common non-associated chains. Most CMV-associated TCR beta chains appeared to be HLA-restricted in a later analysis, and the HLA associations seemed to be driven largely by CMV exposure. V-gene and J-gene trimming of TCR beta chains was associated with a missense DCLRE1C variant in a later genetic analysis, and the association was replicated in an independent cohort. Linkage disequilibrium might explain the correlated functional status among segregating V segments, but an unknown experimental factor could not be excluded. The classifier was reported to diagnose cytomegalovirus status with high specificity and sensitivity in both the original cohort and the validation cohort. In this cohort, only TCR beta chains were sequenced, and detectable features were limited by the absence of alpha or paired-chain data. Because HLA typing was unavailable for some donors at each locus, only the typed subset was used in association tests. In a later analysis, more than 15,000 TCR beta sequences were associated with specific HLA alleles at a false discovery rate of 0.05. The 87-base-pair reads could not distinguish some IMGT-functional V segments, including TRBV6-2 and TRBV6-3, so those segments were excluded. In vitro tests confirmed that a few of the cytomegalovirus-associated TCR beta chains recognize cytomegalovirus antigens. Approximately 18 rarely observed V segments, including chromosome 9 orphons, were excluded from the earlier analysis of about 600 of the donors because counts were too low. The study listed approximately 150 TCR beta chains as associated with cytomegalovirus. A later analysis reported that several top co-occurrence clusters appeared linked to parvovirus B19, influenza, CMV and Epstein-Barr virus. Most TCR sequences were observed very rarely across donors, whereas some public TCRs were present in many individuals. In an earlier analysis of approximately 590 of the donors, most TCR beta V segments were observed in productive rearrangements about 87% or about 30% of the time, broadly matching IMGT annotations. For the cohort, immune exposure information was limited to CMV serostatus. In a later genetic analysis, fewer N-insertions in productive TCRs were reported among donors in an Asian-associated ancestry cluster than the roughly 700-donor mean. Roughly uniform sequencing depth across donors was assumed in presence/absence analyses, although this assumption may not hold. Strong co-occurrence of HLA alleles, especially DR and DQ, made assigning TCR associations to individual alleles difficult. A later analysis found that TCR association rates varied across HLA loci, with DRB1 alleles showing the most associated TCRs and HLA-C alleles the fewest. The authors suggested that the approach could potentially be generalized to other disease states and immunological phenotypes.

This TCR derives from a woman aged 40 to 49 in good health and CMV-seronegative. Material: PBMCs. The rearranged segments are TRBV28 and TRBJ2-5; 8 bases in the middle match TRBD2. The CDR3 reads CANSSGWDF. The base sequence is TGTGCCAACTCTAGCGGGTGGGACTTC.